The clone carrying this T cell receptor (beta chain) came up once. The data belong to a study of OX40 agonist ivuxolimab in advanced cancers. TCRdb's table, derived via immunoSEQ multiplex PCR, lists solely in-frame clones and lacks some. The sample includes 20,000 to 25,000 clones, 88% seen only once; the top ten take 30% to 35%. The CDR3 is made up of 14 amino acids. Germline-derived CDR1 and CDR2 are SGHRS and YFSETQ. V was clipped by 2 bases and J by 3 bases; unmatched bases: 4. The specimen was CD4+ or CD8+ T cells sorted from blood, collected in a trial of the OX40 agonist ivuxolimab. V is TRBV5-1 and J is TRBJ1-1, with 7 positions matching TRBD1. The receptor was isolated from an adult with an advanced solid tumor such as melanoma, head and neck, liver or kidney cancer. The CDR3 DNA follows: TGCGCCAGCAGCTTCGTGGGGACAGACACTGAAGCTTTCTTT. Translation: CASSFVGTDTEAFF.